The T cell receptor beta chain described here comes from a study of CD8+ T cells in alopecia areata. Study background: The tofacitinib course ran for 6 to 18 months and was followed by 6 months off drug.

The study, taken as a whole, reports: Scalp and blood samples kept many expanded lesional clones throughout tofacitinib. Among the top 100, expanded CD8+ clones, as well as scalp clonality, were significantly decreased by tofacitinib.

This clone was picked up one time. Its antigen is unknown. Reverse transcribed after extraction, RNA yielded cDNA as the sequencing template. Only in-frame clones appear in the TCRdb table, and some are missing; sequencing was by immunoSEQ multiplex PCR. The sample yields roughly 100,000 clones, roughly 40% seen once. Sample treatment: oral pan-JAK inhibitor, 5-10 mg twice daily. The CDR3 runs to 14 residues. Germline V CDR1 and CDR2: SGHTA, FQGNSA. The V and J ends lost 2 bases and 5 bases respectively, with 13 bases between them. The rearrangement uses TRBV7-2 and TRBJ2-7; D is possibly TRBD1 (5 bases). The origin of this receptor is a human donor with alopecia areata. Here the sequenced sample was CD8+ T cells sorted from blood, taken at week 24, from a patient treated with tofacitinib. The CDR3 is CASSLPGQPNEQYF. DNA for the CDR3: TGTGCCAGCAGCTTACCAGGGCAGCCCAACGAGCAGTACTTC.